The 25 T cell receptor beta chains presented below share a single source sample, sequenced in a study of cytomegalovirus exposure and HLA in healthy donors (dated by TCRdb to 2016 to 2017). Library prep was done by the immunoSEQ multiplex PCR assay. A mixture of 60 forward primers for TCR Vbeta segments and 13 reverse primers for TCR Jbeta segments was used in the multiplex PCR. What TCRdb holds here is the immuneACCESS table cut down to in-frame rearrangements. Part of the clones is not present; checked against another copy, under half of the missing clones reflect an unresolved V gene, and the others are unexplained. Here the sample has 100,000 to 150,000 clones; less than 75% occur a single time. Jointly, the top ten make up 2.1% of the sample. Sequencing was performed on PBMCs. Every receptor here comes from a middle-aged woman in good health and CMV-seropositive.

This clone was counted a few times. The CDR3 here is CAISDPGQLMDEQFF. CDR3 DNA sequence: TGTGCCATCAGTGACCCGGGACAATTGATGGATGAGCAGTTCTTC. The J gene is TRBJ2-1, the V gene TRBV10-3; perhaps TRBD1 as D (6 bases). Trimming removed 3 bases at V and 8 bases at J, with 17 bases between. Per germline, CDR1 ENHRY and CDR2 SYGVKD. This CDR3 has 15 amino acids.

The V call is TRBV7-9, the J call TRBJ2-7; D might be TRBD1 (6 bases). V lost 5 bases and J 0 bases, leaving 8 bases between the germline ends. The length of the CDR3 is 13 residues. The germline CDR1 and CDR2 sequences are SEHNR and FQNEAQ (reference sequence). CDR3 amino acids: CASSLDSSYEQYF. CDR3 DNA sequence: TGTGCCAGCAGCCTGGACAGCTCCTACGAGCAGTACTTC.

The chain uses TRBV5-1 and TRBJ2-5; TRBD1 matches at 7 bases. The assigned J gene may be wrong: the sequence end matches TRBJ2-7 better. The CDR3 is made up of 15 amino acids. The germline V gene has CDR1 SGHRS and CDR2 YFSETQ. CDR3 sequence (DNA): TGCGCCAGCAGCTTGGGAGGGGACAGCTCCTACGAGCAGTACTTC. Amino acids: CASSLGGDSSYEQYF.

The gene calls are TRBV9 and TRBJ2-3, with TRBD1 identical over 8 bases. This CDR3 has 15 amino acids. V gave up 7 bases and J gave up 1 base; unmatched junction bases: 8. Germline V gene sequence: CDR1 SGDLS, CDR2 YYNGEE. The CDR3 sequence: CASCSRGLGTDTQYF. Written as DNA, the CDR3 is TGTGCCAGCTGCTCCAGGGGGCTGGGCACAGATACGCAGTATTTT.

The chain has TRBV5-4 and TRBJ1-3; D may be TRBD1 (5 bases). CDR3 length: 14 amino acids. V dropped 1 base and J dropped 4 bases, with 9 bases sitting between them. Germline CDR1 is SGHNT and CDR2 is YYREEE (reference sequence). In DNA, the CDR3 is TGTGCCAGCAGCTTGACAGGCTCCGGAAACACCATATATTTT. This gives the protein CASSLTGSGNTIYF.

This chain links TRBV7-9 with TRBJ1-1, with 7 nucleotides matching TRBD1. The CDR3 is 15 amino acids. Germline trimming cut 5 bases from V and 4 bases from J; bases unmatched to any gene: 10. In germline, CDR1 is SEHNR, CDR2 FQNEAQ (reference sequence). The CDR3 DNA follows: TGTGCCAGCAGCCGTACCACAGGGGTGGGCACTGAAGCTTTCTTT. It translates to CASSRTTGVGTEAFF.

The chain uses TRBV9 and TRBJ2-7; no reliable D call. V was trimmed by 0 bases and J by 5 bases, leaving 9 bases between them. The CDR3 is 13 residues long. From germline, CDR1 is SGDLS and CDR2 YYNGEE. CDR3 sequence (DNA): TGTGCCAGCAGCGTAGGCGGTGGTAACGAGCAGTACTTC. Protein product: CASSVGGGNEQYF.

The V gene is TRBV18, the J gene TRBJ1-1; the D gene is possibly TRBD1 (5 bases). Germline V gene lookup returns CDR1 KGHSH and CDR2 LQKENI. This CDR3 region has 16 residues. Trimming took 3 bases from V and 5 from J, leaving 19 bases between them. The chain's CDR3 is CASSPNTQGGGTEAFF. CDR3 DNA: TGTGCCAGCTCACCCAATACCCAGGGAGGTGGAACTGAAGCTTTCTTT.

The V gene is TRBV5-3, the J gene TRBJ1-5; D is perhaps TRBD1 (5 bases). TRBV5-3 is an ORF; its function is uncertain. The CDR3 is 16 residues long. V lost 6 bases, J lost 2 bases, and 18 bases lay in between. CDR3 coding DNA: TGTGCCAGAATATCAACTCATGGCAGGGGCAATCAGCCCCAGCATTTT. Translated, it gives CARISTHGRGNQPQHF.

This chain joins TRBV7-8 and TRBJ1-1; possibly TRBD1 for D (5 bases). This CDR3 is built from 13 residues. CDR1 is SGHVS, CDR2 FQNEAQ, per germline. V lost 5 bases and J 0 bases, leaving 7 bases between the germline ends. The CDR3 nucleotides are TGTGCCAGCAGCCCCAGGGTGAACACTGAAGCTTTCTTT. Its translation: CASSPRVNTEAFF.

This clone was counted between two and nine times. This rearrangement joins TRBV13 to TRBJ2-1; TRBD2 matches 14 bases. This CDR3 region has 17 residues. Germline V gives CDR1 PRHDT, CDR2 FYEKMQ (reference sequence). V trimming: 5 bases; J trimming: 10 bases; junction bases outside the gene matches: 13. The CDR3 region is CASSTRGGTSGSTEQFF. The CDR3 DNA is TGTGCCAGCAGCACCCGGGGCGGGACTAGCGGGAGTACCGAGCAGTTCTTC.

The rearrangement uses TRBV18 and TRBJ2-7, with D maybe TRBD1 (5 bases). This CDR3 contains 12 residues. The V gene lost 5 bases and the J gene lost 4 bases, with 9 bases spanning the gap. Germline lookup yields CDR1 KGHSH and CDR2 LQKENI. The CDR3 region is CASSSTEYEQYF. The CDR3 DNA reads TGTGCCAGCTCATCGACAGAATACGAGCAGTACTTC. The entire variable domain, with the rest obtained from reference TRBV18 and TRBJ2-7, is as follows: NAGVMQNPRHLVRRRGQEARLRCSPMKGHSHVYWYRQLPEEGLKFMVYLQKENIIDESGMPKERFSAEFPKEGPSILRIQQVVRGDSAAYFCASSSTEYEQYFGPGTRLTVT.

The J gene is TRBJ1-2, the V gene TRBV5-1; tentative D call: TRBD1 (6 bases). The V end lost 4 bases, the J end lost 2 bases, and 12 bases lay between the germline ends. The CDR3 is made up of 14 amino acids. Germline CDR1 and CDR2: SGHRS and YFSETQ. CDR3 protein: CASSPTTGNYGYTF. The CDR3 DNA follows: TGCGCCAGCAGCCCAACCACAGGGAACTATGGCTACACCTTC.

The chain uses TRBV4-3 and TRBJ1-2; TRBD1 is a possible D gene (6 bases). The CDR3 contains 13 residues. Germline V lookup: CDR1 LGHNA, CDR2 YSLEER. Between the trimmed V and J ends, which lost 2 bases and 8 bases, there was a span of 12 bases. The CDR3 spells CASSQRGSDGYTF. The CDR3 region has the DNA TGCGCCAGCAGCCAAAGGGGGAGTGACGGCTACACCTTC.

This clone has just a few counts. V gene TRBV14 combines with J gene TRBJ2-7, with D possibly matching TRBD2 (5 bases). The CDR3 has 15 amino acids. V lost 1 base to trimming and J lost 4 bases, with 14 bases between them. CDR1 SGHDN and CDR2 FVKESK come from the germline V gene. The CDR3, as DNA: TGTGCCAGCAGCCAAGTTGGTAGCGCGCATTACGAGCAGTACTTC. It codes for CASSQVGSAHYEQYF.

CDR3 sequence (DNA): TGTGCCAGCAGCCTCAGTGCTGGGGCCAACGTCCTGACTTTC. Encoded protein: CASSLSAGANVLTF. V is TRBV11-3 and J is TRBJ2-6; D is uncertain. Germline loops: CDR1 SGHNT, CDR2 YENEEA. Trimming left V 5 bases short and J 2 bases short, with 7 bases between. The CDR3 is 14 amino acids. Drawing the rest from reference TRBV11-3 and TRBJ2-6, the complete variable domain is EAGVVQSPRYKIIEKKQPVAFWCNPISGHNTLYWYLQNLGQGPELLIRYENEEAVDDSQLPKDRFSAERLKGVDSTLKIQPAELGDSAVYLCASSLSAGANVLTFGAGSRLTVL.

The V gene is TRBV6-5, the J gene TRBJ2-5, with D perhaps matching TRBD2 (7 bases). With 5 bases removed from V and 5 bases from J, the gap between germline ends came to 15 bases. CDR1 is MNHEY, CDR2 SVGAGI, per germline. The CDR3 consists of 14 residues. CDR3 sequence: CASSGGGLSETQYF. In DNA form, the CDR3 reads TGTGCCAGCAGTGGGGGGGGGCTTTCTGAGACCCAGTACTTC.

The chain employs TRBV6-1 and TRBJ1-6, with D uncertain. The V gene lost 3 bases and the J gene lost 10 bases, with 13 bases spanning the gap. The germline CDR1 and CDR2 sequences are MNHNS and SASEGT. This CDR3 comprises 14 residues. CDR3 in DNA: TGTGCCAGCAGTGACAAAAGAGAGCCCTCACCCCTCCACTTT. Translating it yields CASSDKREPSPLHF.

The V and J genes are TRBV27 and TRBJ2-7; the D gene is possibly TRBD1 (7 bases). V lost 1 base, J lost 3 bases, and 16 bases lay in between. Germline V gene sequence: CDR1 MNHEY, CDR2 SMNVEV (reference sequence). The CDR3 consists of 16 residues. The CDR3 here is CASSLFSRDRGYEQYF. The CDR3 DNA is TGTGCCAGCAGTTTATTTTCGCGGGACAGAGGCTACGAGCAGTACTTC.

The chain joins TRBV6-1 to TRBJ1-2; 7 nucleotides line up with TRBD1. With V trimmed by 5 bases and J by 4 bases, 7 bases remained unmatched. This CDR3 is built from 14 residues. Germline CDR1 is MNHNS and CDR2 is SASEGT. This chain's CDR3 is CASSPGTASYGYTF. In nucleotides, the CDR3 is TGTGCCAGCAGTCCCGGGACAGCTAGCTATGGCTACACCTTC.

The chain links TRBV4-2 to TRBJ2-2; 8 bases match TRBD1. The CDR3 runs to 15 residues. J was trimmed by 7 bases and V by 4 bases; bases with no gene match: 8. CDR1 is LGHNA and CDR2 is YNFKEQ in the germline V gene. CDR3 protein: CASSPSGQGNGELFF. The DNA for the CDR3 is TGTGCCAGCAGCCCTTCCGGACAGGGAAACGGGGAGCTGTTTTTT.

The chain uses TRBV5-1 and TRBJ2-1; a weak D match, TRBD1 (5 bases). The germline V and J ends were trimmed by 0 bases and 5 bases, with 12 bases remaining between them. Germline assignment: CDR1 SGHRS and CDR2 YFSETQ. The CDR3 sequence is 15 residues long. The CDR3 reads CASSLASRANNEQFF. The CDR3, as DNA: TGCGCCAGCAGCTTGGCGAGCAGGGCCAACAATGAGCAGTTCTTC. The full variable domain, in which reference TRBV5-1 and TRBJ2-1 provide the parts outside the CDR3, is KAGVTQTPRYLIKTRGQQVTLSCSPISGHRSVSWYQQTPGQGLQFLFEYFSETQRNKGNFPGRFSGRQFSNSRSEMNVSTLELGDSALYLCASSLASRANNEQFFGPGTRLTVL.

The genes are TRBV4-2 and TRBJ1-2; D ambiguous. With 1 base removed from V and 5 bases from J, the gap between germline ends came to 17 bases. CDR3 length equals 16 residues. From germline, CDR1 is LGHNA and CDR2 YNFKEQ. The chain's CDR3 is CASSQATKEVSYGYTF. CDR3 in DNA: TGTGCCAGCAGCCAAGCCACCAAGGAGGTCTCTTATGGCTACACCTTC.

In its sample, this clone was seen a few times. This chain links TRBV4-3 with TRBJ2-5, with 8 bases that match TRBD1. The tail of the sequence fits TRBJ2-7 better, so the J call may be wrong. The V gene's germline CDR1 is LGHNA and CDR2 YSLEER. This CDR3 comprises 17 residues. CDR3 region: CASSQAATGVISYEQYF. As DNA, the CDR3 is TGCGCCAGCAGCCAAGCCGCGACAGGGGTAATATCCTACGAGCAGTACTTC.

The chain has TRBV5-4 and TRBJ2-2, with 7 bases lining up with TRBD1. CDR1 and CDR2 from the germline V gene are SGHNT and YYREEE (reference sequence). Germline trimming cut 5 bases from V and 1 base from J; bases unmatched to any gene: 2. This CDR3 is built from 14 residues. CDR3 loop: CASRGDRNTGELFF. DNA for the CDR3: TGTGCCAGCAGGGGGGACAGGAACACCGGGGAGCTGTTTTTT.